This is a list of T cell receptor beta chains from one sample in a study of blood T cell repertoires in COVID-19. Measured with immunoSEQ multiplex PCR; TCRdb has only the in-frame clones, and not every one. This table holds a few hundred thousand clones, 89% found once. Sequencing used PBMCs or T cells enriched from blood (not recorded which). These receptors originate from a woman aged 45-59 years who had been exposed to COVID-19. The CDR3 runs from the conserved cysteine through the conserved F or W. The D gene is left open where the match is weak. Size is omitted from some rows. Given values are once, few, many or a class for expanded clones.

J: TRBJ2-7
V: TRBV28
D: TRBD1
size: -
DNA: TGTGCCAGCAGTTACGGACAGGGGGGGGACTACGAGCAGTACTTC
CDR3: CASSYGQGGDYEQYF

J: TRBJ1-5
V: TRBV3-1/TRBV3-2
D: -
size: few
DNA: TGTGCCAGCAGCCCCCCGGGGGGAGGCAATCAGCCCCAGCATTTT
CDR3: CASSPPGGGNQPQHF

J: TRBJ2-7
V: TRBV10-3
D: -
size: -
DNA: TGTGCCATCAGTGAGGAGGGCAGGGGAATCTACGAGCAGTACTTC
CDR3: CAISEEGRGIYEQYF

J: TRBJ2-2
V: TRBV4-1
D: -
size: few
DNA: TGCGCCAGCAGGGGGGGGCCCCCGAACACCGGGGAGCTGTTTTTT
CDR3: CASRGGPPNTGELFF

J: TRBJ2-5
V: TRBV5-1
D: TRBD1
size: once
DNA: TGCGCCAGCACCGGGACAGACCAAGAGACCCAGTACTTC
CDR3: CASTGTDQETQYF

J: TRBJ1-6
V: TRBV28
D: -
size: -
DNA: TGTGCCAGCAGTTTAGGTGGGGGCCGAGGAGAATCACCCCTCCACTTT
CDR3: CASSLGGGRGESPLHF

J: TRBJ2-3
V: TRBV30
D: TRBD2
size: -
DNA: TGTGCCTGGAGTGTACCGGAGACTAGCGCCACAGATACGCAGTATTTT
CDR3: CAWSVPETSATDTQYF

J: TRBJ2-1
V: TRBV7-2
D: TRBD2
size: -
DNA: TGTGCCAGCAGCCATGCCGGCGGGGGGGGCTCCTACAATGAGCAGTTCTTC
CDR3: CASSHAGGGGSYNEQFF

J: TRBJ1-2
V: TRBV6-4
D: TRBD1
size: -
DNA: TGTGCCAGCAACCTTATCAGGGGGAGGTCGGATGGCTACACCTTC
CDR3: CASNLIRGRSDGYTF

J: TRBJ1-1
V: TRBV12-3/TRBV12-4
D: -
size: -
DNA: TGTGCCAGCAGTACTACAGGGTTAGGGGAAGCTTTCTTT
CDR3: CASSTTGLGEAFF

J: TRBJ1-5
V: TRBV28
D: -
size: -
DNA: TGTGCCAGCATTTCCCAGAGCAGGTTGGCCCAGCCCCAGCATTTT
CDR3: CASISQSRLAQPQHF

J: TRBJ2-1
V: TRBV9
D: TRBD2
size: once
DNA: TGTGCCAGCAGCGTGGGAGCGGGGGGGGCTTTGAATGAGCAGTTCTTC
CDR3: CASSVGAGGALNEQFF

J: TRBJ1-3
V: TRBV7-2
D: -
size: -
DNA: TGTGCCAGCAGCTTTTCCGGGACACCTGCCTCTGGAAACACCATATATTTT
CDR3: CASSFSGTPASGNTIYF

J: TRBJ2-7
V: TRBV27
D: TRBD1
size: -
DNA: TGTGCCAGCAGTCTCGACAGGGGGCGGTACGAGCAGTACTTC
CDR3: CASSLDRGRYEQYF

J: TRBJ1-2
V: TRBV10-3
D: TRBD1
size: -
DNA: TGTGCCATCAGGGGCCCTGACAGGGCCGGCTATGGCTACACCTTC
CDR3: CAIRGPDRAGYGYTF

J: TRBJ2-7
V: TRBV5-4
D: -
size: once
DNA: TGTGCCAGCAGCTCATGGGACAACAACTACGAGCAGTACTTC
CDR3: CASSSWDNNYEQYF

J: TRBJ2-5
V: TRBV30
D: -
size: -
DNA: TGTGCCTGGAGTCTTATAGAGACCCAGTACTTC
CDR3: CAWSLIETQYF

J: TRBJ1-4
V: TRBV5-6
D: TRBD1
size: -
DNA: TGTGCCAGCACCCGTAAGGACAGGTGGGAAAAACTGTTTTTT
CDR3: CASTRKDRWEKLFF

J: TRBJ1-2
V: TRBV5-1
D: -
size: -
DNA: TGCGCCAGCAGCTTGGCTTCGCACAGCAACTACACCTTC
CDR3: CASSLASHSNYTF

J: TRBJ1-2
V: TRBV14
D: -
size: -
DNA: TGTGCCAGCAGCCAAGATCGATGGCCAGTCGGCTACACCTTC
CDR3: CASSQDRWPVGYTF

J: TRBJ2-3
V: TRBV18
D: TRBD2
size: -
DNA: TGTGCCAGCTCACCGATAACTAGCGGGGGAGCAATGCATTCTAGCACAGATACGCAGTATTTT
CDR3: CASSPITSGGAMHSSTDTQYF

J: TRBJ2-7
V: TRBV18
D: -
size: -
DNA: TGTGCCAGCTCACCGTCGGGACAACTCTACGAGCAGTACTTC
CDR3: CASSPSGQLYEQYF

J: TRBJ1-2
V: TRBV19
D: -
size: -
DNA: TGTGCCAGTAGTCCGAGACAGGTCTTCGATGGCTACACCTTC
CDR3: CASSPRQVFDGYTF

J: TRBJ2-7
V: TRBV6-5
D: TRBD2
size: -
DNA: TGTGCCAGCAGGACCGGGACTAGCTGGGACGAGCAGTACTTC
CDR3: CASRTGTSWDEQYF

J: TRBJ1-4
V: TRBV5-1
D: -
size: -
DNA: TGCGCCAGCAGCTCCGGGGGTAACGAAAAACTGTTTTTT
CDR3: CASSSGGNEKLFF

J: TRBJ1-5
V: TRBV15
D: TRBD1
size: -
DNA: TGTGCCACCAGCACTTTGACAGGGGGGAATCAGCCCCAGCATTTT
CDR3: CATSTLTGGNQPQHF

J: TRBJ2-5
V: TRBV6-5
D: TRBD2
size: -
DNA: TGTGCCAGCAGGTCCGGGACTAGCGGAAAAGAGACCCAGTACTTC
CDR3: CASRSGTSGKETQYF

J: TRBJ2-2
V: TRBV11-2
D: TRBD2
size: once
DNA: TGTGCCAGCAGCGGAGAACTAGCGGGGTATTTCGGGGAGCTGTTTTTT
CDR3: CASSGELAGYFGELFF

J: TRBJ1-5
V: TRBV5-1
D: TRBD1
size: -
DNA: TGCGCCAGCAGTGAACAGGGGAGCAATCAGCCCCAGCATTTT
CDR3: CASSEQGSNQPQHF

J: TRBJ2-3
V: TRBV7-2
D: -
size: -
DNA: TGTGCCAGCAGCTTATTAGGAGGCGCAGATACGCAGTATTTT
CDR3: CASSLLGGADTQYF

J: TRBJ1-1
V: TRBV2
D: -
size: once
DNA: TGTGCCAGCAGTGAAAAAGGGAGGGAAGCTTTCTTT
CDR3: CASSEKGREAFF

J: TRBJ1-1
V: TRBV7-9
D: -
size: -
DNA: TGTGCCACCGTCCACGCGACAGGAGTTAGTGAAGCTTTCTTT
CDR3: CATVHATGVSEAFF

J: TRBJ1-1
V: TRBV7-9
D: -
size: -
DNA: TGTGCCAGCAGGCGGATAAAGGGGTTTAATACTGAAGCTTTCTTT
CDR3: CASRRIKGFNTEAFF

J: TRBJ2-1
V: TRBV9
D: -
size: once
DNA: TGTGCCAGCAGCTCCATGACAGACTACAATGAGCAGTTCTTC
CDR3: CASSSMTDYNEQFF

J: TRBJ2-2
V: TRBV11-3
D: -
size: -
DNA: TGTGCCAGCAGCTTGGAATACGGAGCGAACACCGGGGAGCTGTTTTTT
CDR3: CASSLEYGANTGELFF

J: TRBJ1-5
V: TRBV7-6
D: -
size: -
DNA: TGTGCCAGCAGCTTAGCGGAGGTTAATCAGCCCCAGCATTTT
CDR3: CASSLAEVNQPQHF

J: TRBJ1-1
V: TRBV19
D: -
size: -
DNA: TGTGCCAGTAGGCGGAACGCGGGTGAGAGTGCTGAAGCTTTCTTT
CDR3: CASRRNAGESAEAFF

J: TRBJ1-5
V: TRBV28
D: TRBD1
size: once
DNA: TGTGCCAGCAGCGGTACAGGGGCAGGCAATCAGCCCCAGCATTTT
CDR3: CASSGTGAGNQPQHF

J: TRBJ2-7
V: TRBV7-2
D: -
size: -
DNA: TGTGCCAGCAGCTTAGCGCGGGGGCTAGGGGTAAGCGAGCAGTACTTC
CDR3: CASSLARGLGVSEQYF

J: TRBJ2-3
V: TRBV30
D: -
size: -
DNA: TGTGCCTGGACCCTCGGACAGAGCACAGATACGCAGTATTTT
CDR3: CAWTLGQSTDTQYF

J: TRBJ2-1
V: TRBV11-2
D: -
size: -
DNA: TGTGCCAGCAGCTCCGGAGGGTTTTCCTACAATGAGCAGTTCTTC
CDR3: CASSSGGFSYNEQFF

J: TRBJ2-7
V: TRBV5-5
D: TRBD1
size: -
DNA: TGTGCCAGCGGACAGGGGAGAACCTACGAGCAGTACTTC
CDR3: CASGQGRTYEQYF

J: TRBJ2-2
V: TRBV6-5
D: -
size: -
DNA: TGTGCCAGCAGTCGACAGAAATACACCGGGGAGCTGTTTTTT
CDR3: CASSRQKYTGELFF

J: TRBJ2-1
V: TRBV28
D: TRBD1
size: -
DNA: TGTGCCAGCAGCCTCGCCGGGACAGAGGGGCAGCAGTTCTTC
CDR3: CASSLAGTEGQQFF

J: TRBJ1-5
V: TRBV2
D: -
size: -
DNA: TGTGCCAGCAGTGAGACAAATTGGAATCAGCCCCAGCATTTT
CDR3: CASSETNWNQPQHF

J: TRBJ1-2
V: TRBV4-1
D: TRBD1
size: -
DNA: TGCGCCAGCAGCCAAGATCGACAGGGGGGGCATGGCTACACCTTC
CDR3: CASSQDRQGGHGYTF

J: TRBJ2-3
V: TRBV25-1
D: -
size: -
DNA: TGTGCCAGCAAGCTAAGCGGCCGAACCGCAGATACGCAGTATTTT
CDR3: CASKLSGRTADTQYF

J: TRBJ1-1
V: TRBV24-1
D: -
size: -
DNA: TGTGCCACCAGTGACCCTATTACAGGGAACACTGAAGCTTTCTTT
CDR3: CATSDPITGNTEAFF

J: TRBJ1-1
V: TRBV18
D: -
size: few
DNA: TGTGCCAGCTCACCATACGGCGGGACTTTGAACACTGAAGCTTTCTTT
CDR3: CASSPYGGTLNTEAFF

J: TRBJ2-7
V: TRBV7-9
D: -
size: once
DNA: TGTGCCAGCAGCTTCCAGTCGCGGGACGAGCAGTACTTC
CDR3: CASSFQSRDEQYF

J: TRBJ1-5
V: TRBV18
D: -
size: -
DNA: TGTGCCAGCTCACTGCCGGGGGGTTTTCCCAATCAGCCCCAGCATTTT
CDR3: CASSLPGGFPNQPQHF